Listed below are T cell receptor beta chains from one sample, sequenced in a study of cytomegalovirus exposure and HLA in healthy donors. Assay used: immunoSEQ multiplex PCR; TCRdb lists only in-frame clones, some missing. In the table there are 120,000 to 150,000 clones, just under 85% of which are singletons. The material sequenced was PBMCs. These TCRs come from a man aged 35 to 55 in good health and CMV-seropositive. The CDR3 runs from the conserved cysteine through the conserved F or W. A D gene is named only where the DNA matches it firmly. The size of a clone is reported for some rows only, either as once, few or many, or as a class for expanded clones.

clone_size: few
cdr3_length: 17
v_call: TRBV9
d_call: TRBD2
j_call: TRBJ2-2
cdr3_nt: TGTGCCAGCAGCCCCCGTCCAGCGGGGCCGAACACCGGGGAGCTGTTTTTT
cdr3_aa: CASSPRPAGPNTGELFF

clone_size: -
cdr3_length: 13
v_call: TRBV11-3
d_call: -
j_call: TRBJ1-6
cdr3_nt: TGTGCCAGCAGCGTATTCAGGGATTCACCCCTCCACTTT
cdr3_aa: CASSVFRDSPLHF

clone_size: -
cdr3_length: 15
v_call: TRBV4-1
d_call: -
j_call: TRBJ2-2
cdr3_nt: TGCGCCAGCAGCTCCCAGGGTAGGGCCACCGGGGAGCTGTTTTTT
cdr3_aa: CASSSQGRATGELFF

clone_size: -
cdr3_length: 15
v_call: TRBV5-6
d_call: -
j_call: TRBJ2-7
cdr3_nt: TGTGCCAGCAGCTTGGGAGCATTGAGCTCCTACGAGCAGTACTTC
cdr3_aa: CASSLGALSSYEQYF

clone_size: -
cdr3_length: 17
v_call: TRBV15
d_call: TRBD2
j_call: TRBJ2-2
cdr3_nt: TGTGCCACCAGCAGAGATCGTGTAGCGGGGGCTTCCGGGGAGCTGTTTTTT
cdr3_aa: CATSRDRVAGASGELFF

clone_size: -
cdr3_length: 15
v_call: TRBV10-3
d_call: -
j_call: TRBJ2-3
cdr3_nt: TGTGCCATCAGTGAGATATACAGCATTTCAGATACGCAGTATTTT
cdr3_aa: CAISEIYSISDTQYF

clone_size: -
cdr3_length: 16
v_call: TRBV7-3
d_call: -
j_call: TRBJ2-2
cdr3_nt: TGTGCCAGCAGCTTGGTTGCGGCGATGAACACCGGGGAGCTGTTTTTT
cdr3_aa: CASSLVAAMNTGELFF

clone_size: -
cdr3_length: 16
v_call: TRBV27
d_call: TRBD2
j_call: TRBJ2-3
cdr3_nt: TGTGCCAGCAGTTCTCCTCTAGCGGGAGGGTCAGATACGCAGTATTTT
cdr3_aa: CASSSPLAGGSDTQYF

clone_size: -
cdr3_length: 16
v_call: TRBV5-1
d_call: TRBD2
j_call: TRBJ2-1
cdr3_nt: TGCGCCAGCAGCCTCAGACTAGCCCAGTCTTACAATGAGCAGTTCTTC
cdr3_aa: CASSLRLAQSYNEQFF

clone_size: -
cdr3_length: 14
v_call: TRBV5-1
d_call: TRBD1
j_call: TRBJ1-1
cdr3_nt: TGCGCCAGCAGCTCCTGGACAGGAGAAACCGAAGCTTTCTTT
cdr3_aa: CASSSWTGETEAFF

clone_size: few
cdr3_length: 17
v_call: TRBV7-8
d_call: -
j_call: TRBJ2-5
cdr3_nt: TGTGCCAGCAGCTTAAATTGGTCGGAGGGGAATCCGGAGACCCAGTACTTC
cdr3_aa: CASSLNWSEGNPETQYF

clone_size: -
cdr3_length: 13
v_call: TRBV29-1
d_call: -
j_call: TRBJ2-5
cdr3_nt: TGCAGCGTTTCTGTAACGGTGCAAGAGACCCAGTACTTC
cdr3_aa: CSVSVTVQETQYF

clone_size: -
cdr3_length: 13
v_call: TRBV6-5
d_call: -
j_call: TRBJ1-2
cdr3_nt: TGTGCCAGCAGTGGAAGGCCGGGCTATGGCTACACCTTC
cdr3_aa: CASSGRPGYGYTF

clone_size: -
cdr3_length: 15
v_call: TRBV5-1
d_call: -
j_call: TRBJ2-7
cdr3_nt: TGCGCCAGCAGCCTCACACAGGGACCAACCTACGAGCAGTACTTC
cdr3_aa: CASSLTQGPTYEQYF

clone_size: -
cdr3_length: 16
v_call: TRBV10-3
d_call: TRBD1
j_call: TRBJ2-1
cdr3_nt: TGTGCCACCCTTCGTTCCGACAGGGCCACCACTAATGAGCAGTTCTTC
cdr3_aa: CATLRSDRATTNEQFF

clone_size: -
cdr3_length: 14
v_call: TRBV30
d_call: TRBD1
j_call: TRBJ2-1
cdr3_nt: TGTGCCTGGAGACAGTGGGACAGAAACAATGAGCAGTTCTTC
cdr3_aa: CAWRQWDRNNEQFF

clone_size: -
cdr3_length: 16
v_call: TRBV25-1
d_call: -
j_call: TRBJ2-4
cdr3_nt: TGTGCCAGCAGTGAAGTTGCCCGGTGGGGCGGGGCCATTCAGTACTTC
cdr3_aa: CASSEVARWGGAIQYF

clone_size: -
cdr3_length: 12
v_call: TRBV10-1
d_call: -
j_call: TRBJ1-2
cdr3_nt: TGCGCCAGCAGTGATAGCCAGGGCGGCTACACCTTC
cdr3_aa: CASSDSQGGYTF

clone_size: -
cdr3_length: 12
v_call: TRBV7-8
d_call: TRBD1
j_call: TRBJ1-2
cdr3_nt: TGTGCCAGCTCGACAGGGAACTATGGCTACACCTTC
cdr3_aa: CASSTGNYGYTF

clone_size: -
cdr3_length: 14
v_call: TRBV5-6
d_call: -
j_call: TRBJ1-2
cdr3_nt: TGTGCCAGCAGCAGACAGGAAAGAAACTATGGCTACACCTTC
cdr3_aa: CASSRQERNYGYTF

clone_size: -
cdr3_length: 15
v_call: TRBV27
d_call: -
j_call: TRBJ1-5
cdr3_nt: TGTGCCAGCAGTCTCAGACAGGATAGCAATCAGCCCCAGCATTTT
cdr3_aa: CASSLRQDSNQPQHF

clone_size: -
cdr3_length: 14
v_call: TRBV5-4
d_call: TRBD1
j_call: TRBJ2-7
cdr3_nt: TGTGCCAGCAGCCCTTCGACAGGGCCCCACGAGCAGTACTTC
cdr3_aa: CASSPSTGPHEQYF

clone_size: -
cdr3_length: 16
v_call: TRBV9
d_call: -
j_call: TRBJ2-6
cdr3_nt: TGTGCCAGCAGTCCAGGGTTTCTCTCTGGGGCCAACGTCCTGACTTTC
cdr3_aa: CASSPGFLSGANVLTF

clone_size: -
cdr3_length: 15
v_call: TRBV5-1
d_call: TRBD2
j_call: TRBJ2-2
cdr3_nt: TGCGCCAGCAGCCTGACTAGCGGAAATACCGGGGAGCTGTTTTTT
cdr3_aa: CASSLTSGNTGELFF

clone_size: -
cdr3_length: 14
v_call: TRBV5-6
d_call: TRBD1
j_call: TRBJ1-5
cdr3_nt: TGTGCCAGCAGCTTCAGGGGGGAAGATCAGCCCCAGCATTTT
cdr3_aa: CASSFRGEDQPQHF

clone_size: -
cdr3_length: 16
v_call: TRBV7-9
d_call: -
j_call: TRBJ1-4
cdr3_nt: TGTGCCAGCAGCTTAGGGGGGGTCACAACTAATGAAAAACTGTTTTTT
cdr3_aa: CASSLGGVTTNEKLFF

clone_size: -
cdr3_length: 12
v_call: TRBV5-1
d_call: -
j_call: TRBJ1-2
cdr3_nt: TGCGCCAGCAGCTTTGACAGCTATGGCTACACCTTC
cdr3_aa: CASSFDSYGYTF

clone_size: -
cdr3_length: 15
v_call: TRBV4-3
d_call: TRBD1
j_call: TRBJ2-5
cdr3_nt: TGCGCCAGCAGCTTTGACAGGGATGAAGGAGAGACCCAGTACTTC
cdr3_aa: CASSFDRDEGETQYF

clone_size: -
cdr3_length: 15
v_call: TRBV18
d_call: TRBD1
j_call: TRBJ1-1
cdr3_nt: TGTGCCAGCTCACCACCGGCAGGGGGCAACACTGAAGCTTTCTTT
cdr3_aa: CASSPPAGGNTEAFF

clone_size: -
cdr3_length: 15
v_call: TRBV27
d_call: TRBD2
j_call: TRBJ2-1
cdr3_nt: TGTGCCAGCAGTTTTCAGCTAGCGGGAGGTTGGGAGCAGTTCTTC
cdr3_aa: CASSFQLAGGWEQFF

clone_size: -
cdr3_length: 15
v_call: TRBV7-9
d_call: -
j_call: TRBJ2-1
cdr3_nt: TGTGCCAGCATCGAAGAGGGGAATGGGGGGAATGAGCAGTTCTTC
cdr3_aa: CASIEEGNGGNEQFF

clone_size: -
cdr3_length: 14
v_call: TRBV10-3
d_call: TRBD1
j_call: TRBJ2-7
cdr3_nt: TGTGCCATCAGAGCTCCCGGGACAGGGGACGAGCAGTACTTC
cdr3_aa: CAIRAPGTGDEQYF

clone_size: -
cdr3_length: 14
v_call: TRBV2
d_call: -
j_call: TRBJ1-5
cdr3_nt: TGTGCCAGCAGTGAGTTTCGGGGGAATCAGCCCCAGCATTTT
cdr3_aa: CASSEFRGNQPQHF

clone_size: once
cdr3_length: 15
v_call: TRBV27
d_call: -
j_call: TRBJ1-1
cdr3_nt: TGTGCCAGCAGTCCTACCGGAGGCATGAACACTGAAGCTTTCTTT
cdr3_aa: CASSPTGGMNTEAFF

clone_size: few
cdr3_length: 16
v_call: TRBV15
d_call: TRBD1
j_call: TRBJ2-3
cdr3_nt: TGTGCCACCAGCAGAAGGACAGGGGCTGGGGCCCGTACGCAGTATTTT
cdr3_aa: CATSRRTGAGARTQYF

clone_size: -
cdr3_length: 15
v_call: TRBV4-1
d_call: TRBD2
j_call: TRBJ2-7
cdr3_nt: TGCGCCAGCAGCCAAATGACTAGCGGGAGGCTCTCCCATTACTTC
cdr3_aa: CASSQMTSGRLSHYF

clone_size: -
cdr3_length: 14
v_call: TRBV9
d_call: -
j_call: TRBJ2-7
cdr3_nt: TGTGCCAGCAGCCCCAGGAGGGACAGCTACGAGCAGTACTTC
cdr3_aa: CASSPRRDSYEQYF

clone_size: -
cdr3_length: 13
v_call: TRBV7-2
d_call: -
j_call: TRBJ2-5
cdr3_nt: TGTGCCAGCAGCTTAGGAGGGCAAGAGACCCAGTACTTC
cdr3_aa: CASSLGGQETQYF

clone_size: -
cdr3_length: 14
v_call: TRBV7-9
d_call: TRBD1
j_call: TRBJ2-7
cdr3_nt: TGTGCCAGCAGCCTTGGACAGGTTCCCTACGAGCAGTACTTC
cdr3_aa: CASSLGQVPYEQYF

clone_size: -
cdr3_length: 13
v_call: TRBV30
d_call: -
j_call: TRBJ2-5
cdr3_nt: TGTGCCTGGAGGCCCAACAGACAAGAGACCCAGTACTTC
cdr3_aa: CAWRPNRQETQYF

clone_size: -
cdr3_length: 15
v_call: TRBV10-3
d_call: -
j_call: TRBJ1-3
cdr3_nt: TGTGCCATCAGTGACACAGGGAAATATGGAAACACCATATATTTT
cdr3_aa: CAISDTGKYGNTIYF

clone_size: -
cdr3_length: 14
v_call: TRBV7-8
d_call: -
j_call: TRBJ2-1
cdr3_nt: TGTGCCAGCAGCTGGATCCGTAGGGGGAATGAGCAGTTCTTC
cdr3_aa: CASSWIRRGNEQFF

clone_size: -
cdr3_length: 14
v_call: TRBV5-6
d_call: TRBD1
j_call: TRBJ1-2
cdr3_nt: TGTGCCAGCGGTCTACAAACAGGGGGTAATGGCTACACCTTC
cdr3_aa: CASGLQTGGNGYTF

clone_size: -
cdr3_length: 18
v_call: TRBV4-3
d_call: -
j_call: TRBJ2-1
cdr3_nt: TGCGCCAGCAGCCACCCATTTTATGGGGACACGGGGAATTGTCAGCAGTTCTTC
cdr3_aa: CASSHPFYGDTGNCQQFF

clone_size: -
cdr3_length: 16
v_call: TRBV19
d_call: TRBD1
j_call: TRBJ2-1
cdr3_nt: TGTGCCAGTAGGACCCAAGGGGACAGGGGGCGCGATGAGCAGTTCTTC
cdr3_aa: CASRTQGDRGRDEQFF

clone_size: -
cdr3_length: 13
v_call: TRBV4-1
d_call: TRBD2
j_call: TRBJ2-2
cdr3_nt: TGCGCCAGCAGCCTAGCGGGAGCCGGGGAGCTGTTTTTT
cdr3_aa: CASSLAGAGELFF

clone_size: few
cdr3_length: 12
v_call: TRBV30
d_call: -
j_call: TRBJ2-7
cdr3_nt: TGTGCCTGGAAGGCGGTTACCTACGAGCAGTACTTC
cdr3_aa: CAWKAVTYEQYF

clone_size: few
cdr3_length: 16
v_call: TRBV7-8
d_call: -
j_call: TRBJ2-5
cdr3_nt: TGTGCCAGCAGCCCAGGAGGCCCTGGTGTCCAAGAGACCCAGTACTTC
cdr3_aa: CASSPGGPGVQETQYF

clone_size: -
cdr3_length: 14
v_call: TRBV6-1
d_call: -
j_call: TRBJ1-2
cdr3_nt: TGTGCCAGCAGTGAAGCGCCAGGGGCGAGTGGCTACACCTTC
cdr3_aa: CASSEAPGASGYTF

clone_size: -
cdr3_length: 15
v_call: TRBV11-2
d_call: TRBD1
j_call: TRBJ2-1
cdr3_nt: TGTGCCAGCAGCTTAAGACAGGGGGCGGGCAATGAGCAGTTCTTC
cdr3_aa: CASSLRQGAGNEQFF

clone_size: -
cdr3_length: 15
v_call: TRBV18
d_call: -
j_call: TRBJ1-5
cdr3_nt: TGTGCCAGCGCGGCTACCGGCAACACAAATCAGCCCCAGCATTTT
cdr3_aa: CASAATGNTNQPQHF

clone_size: few
cdr3_length: 16
v_call: TRBV7-9
d_call: -
j_call: TRBJ2-7
cdr3_nt: TGTGCCAGCAGCTTACCTCCAGGGCGGCCCAACTACGAGCAGTACTTC
cdr3_aa: CASSLPPGRPNYEQYF

clone_size: once
cdr3_length: 16
v_call: TRBV2
d_call: TRBD2
j_call: TRBJ2-3
cdr3_nt: TGTGCCAGCGGTCGAAGGAGTAGCGGGAGGACAGATACGCAGTATTTT
cdr3_aa: CASGRRSSGRTDTQYF

clone_size: few
cdr3_length: 12
v_call: TRBV7-8
d_call: -
j_call: TRBJ2-7
cdr3_nt: TGTGCCAGCAGGCCTGCCGGCTACGAGCAGTACTTC
cdr3_aa: CASRPAGYEQYF